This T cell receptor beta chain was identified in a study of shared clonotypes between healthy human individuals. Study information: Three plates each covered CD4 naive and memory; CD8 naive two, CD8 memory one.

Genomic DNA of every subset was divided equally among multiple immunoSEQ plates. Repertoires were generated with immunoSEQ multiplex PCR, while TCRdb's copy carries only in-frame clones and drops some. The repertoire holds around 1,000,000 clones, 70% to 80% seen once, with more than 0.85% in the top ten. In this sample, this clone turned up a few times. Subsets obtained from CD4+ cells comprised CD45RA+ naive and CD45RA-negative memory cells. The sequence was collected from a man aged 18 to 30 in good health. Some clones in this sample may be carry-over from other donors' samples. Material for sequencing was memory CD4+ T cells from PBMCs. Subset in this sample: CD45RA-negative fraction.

The CDR3 protein is CASSDSLATGEQFF. DNA for the CDR3: TGTGCCAGCAGTGATTCCTTGGCCACCGGGGAGCAGTTCTTC. The chain is built from TRBV2 and TRBJ2-1, with no clear D. The V gene lost 3 bases and the J gene lost 10 bases, with 16 bases spanning the gap. The germline V gene has CDR1 SNHLY and CDR2 FYNNEI. CDR3 size: 14 residues.